This TCR beta chain comes out of a study of cytomegalovirus exposure and HLA in healthy donors. 13 Jbeta primers and 60 Vbeta primers were used for the PCR. The table came from immunoSEQ multiplex PCR; TCRdb's copy has only in-frame clones and leaves some out. The sample holds 270,000 or so clones, roughly 91% seen once. CDR3 length: 12 amino acids. V shed 4 bases and J shed 8 bases, with 8 bases lying between them. From germline, CDR1 is SEHNR and CDR2 FQNEAQ (reference sequence). The sample was PBMCs. The chain carries TRBV7-9 and TRBJ2-2, with TRBD1 as a possible D gene (6 bases). The sequence came from a girl aged 2 to 10 in good health and CMV-seronegative. The CDR3 DNA sequence: TGTGCCAGCAGCTCGCAGGGGGGGGAGCTGTTTTTT. Its protein product is CASSSQGGELFF. The entire variable domain, with the rest obtained from reference TRBV7-9 and TRBJ2-2, is as follows: DTGVSQNPRHKITKRGQNVTFRCDPISEHNRLYWYRQTLGQGPEFLTYFQNEAQLEKSRLLSDRFSAERPKGSFSTLEIQRTEQGDSAMYLCASSSQGGELFFGEGSRLTVL.